A single sample is the source of the 28 T cell receptor beta chains below, sequenced in a study of T cell responses to AZD1222 COVID-19 vaccine. Data came from immunoSEQ multiplex PCR; TCRdb stores just in-frame clones and leaves some out. The table records about 140,000 clones, just over 85% of them present only once. The source was peripheral blood, collected on day 0 of AZD1222 vaccination. All receptors come from an adult in good health.

The genes are TRBV19 and TRBJ2-7; the match to TRBD1 covers 8 bases. The CDR3 extends over 16 amino acids. The trim removed 3 bases at V and 1 base at J, leaving 8 bases unmatched. The germline V gene has CDR1 LNHDA and CDR2 SQIVND (reference sequence). This CDR3 reads CASSIWTGTISYEQYF. The CDR3 region has the DNA TGTGCCAGTAGTATTTGGACAGGGACCATTTCCTACGAGCAGTACTTC.

V gene TRBV11-3 combines with J gene TRBJ2-5, with D possibly being TRBD2 (5 bases). The CDR3 has 13 amino acids. V lost 1 base to trimming and J lost 5 bases, with 8 bases between them. Germline CDR1 SGHNT, CDR2 YENEEA. CDR3 in DNA: TGTGCCAGCAGCTTAGCGGGGTCCGAGACCCAGTACTTC. This encodes CASSLAGSETQYF. The entire variable domain, with the rest obtained from reference TRBV11-3 and TRBJ2-5, is as follows: EAGVVQSPRYKIIEKKQPVAFWCNPISGHNTLYWYLQNLGQGPELLIRYENEEAVDDSQLPKDRFSAERLKGVDSTLKIQPAELGDSAVYLCASSLAGSETQYFGPGTRLLVL.

The rearrangement uses TRBV29-1 and TRBJ1-4, with TRBD1 matching 7 bases. With 4 bases clipped from V and 2 bases from J, the junction kept 7 bases outside the gene matches. Germline V lookup: CDR1 SQVTM, CDR2 ANQGSEA. The CDR3 loop spans 15 amino acids. This CDR3 is CSVAGLQGTNEKLFF. The CDR3 region has the DNA TGCAGCGTTGCGGGGCTACAGGGGACTAATGAAAAACTGTTTTTT.

This clone was seen a single time. The genes are TRBV28 and TRBJ2-3, with D tentatively TRBD1 (5 bases). Germline lookup yields CDR1 MDHEN and CDR2 SYDVKM. This CDR3 has 14 amino acids. V shed 6 bases and J shed 6 bases, with 16 bases lying between them. CDR3 sequence (DNA): TGTGCCAGCAGACTGTGGGGCCCCAGCGATACGCAGTATTTT. This translates into CASRLWGPSDTQYF. The variable domain in full, with the rest retrieved from reference TRBV28 and TRBJ2-3, is DVKVTQSSRYLVKRTGEKVFLECVQDMDHENMFWYRQDPGLGLRLIYFSYDVKMKEKGDIPEGYSVSREKKERFSLILESASTNQTSMYLCASRLWGPSDTQYFGPGTRLTVL.

This chain connects TRBV7-9 to TRBJ2-3; D may be TRBD2 (6 bases). Germline assignment: CDR1 SEHNR and CDR2 FQNEAQ (reference sequence). Trimming cost V 2 bases and J 2 bases, with 14 bases left between them. The CDR3 totals 16 residues. The CDR3 nucleotides read TGTGCCAGCAGCTTAAACATCCAGGGACTCACAGATACGCAGTATTTT. Protein product: CASSLNIQGLTDTQYF. The whole variable domain, filled in from reference TRBV7-9 and TRBJ2-3, reads DTGVSQNPRHKITKRGQNVTFRCDPISEHNRLYWYRQTLGQGPEFLTYFQNEAQLEKSRLLSDRFSAERPKGSFSTLEIQRTEQGDSAMYLCASSLNIQGLTDTQYFGPGTRLTVL.

As concerns this clone: This CDR3 is also generated by other DNA sequences in the sample. The chain uses TRBV27 and TRBJ2-7, with TRBD1 identical over 7 bases. Germline V gives CDR1 MNHEY, CDR2 SMNVEV (reference sequence). This CDR3 comprises 14 residues. The junction had 6 bases not matched to a gene; V was cut back by 5 bases and J by 2 bases. Here the CDR3 reads CASSPRQGPYEQYF. As DNA, the CDR3 is TGTGCCAGCAGTCCCCGACAGGGTCCCTACGAGCAGTACTTC.

This clone appeared a few times. The chain links TRBV3-1 (or the pseudogene TRBV3-2) to TRBJ2-7, with TRBD2 matching over 14 bases. CDR1 is LGHDT, CDR2 YNNKEL, per germline (reference sequence). The CDR3 runs to 16 residues. With 4 bases clipped from V and 0 bases from J, the junction kept 2 bases outside the gene matches. CDR3 nucleotides: TGTGCCAGCAGCCGGACTAGCGGGAGGAGCTCCTACGAGCAGTACTTC. Amino acid sequence: CASSRTSGRSSYEQYF.

This clone was found many times. The rearrangement links TRBV5-5 to TRBJ1-4; 8 bases align to TRBD1. The germline CDR1 and CDR2 sequences are SGHKS and YYEKEE (reference sequence). The CDR3 is 17 residues long. Unmatched junction bases numbered 17, after V lost 5 bases and J lost 8 bases. The DNA for the CDR3 is TGTGCCAGCAGGACCATGACAGGGGACCGGCAGGGGGAAAAACTGTTTTTT. It encodes CASRTMTGDRQGEKLFF.

The chain links TRBV5-1 to TRBJ1-6; TRBD1 matches at 8 bases. Looked up from germline, CDR1 is SGHRS and CDR2 is YFSETQ. The CDR3 loop spans 14 amino acids. V lost 1 base, J lost 9 bases, and 3 bases stayed unmatched. The DNA for the CDR3 is TGCGCCAGCAGCTTGTCAGGGGGCTTTTCACCCCTCCACTTT. It translates to CASSLSGGFSPLHF.

The table lists this clone with a few counts. The chain is built from TRBV11-3 and TRBJ2-7; D is perhaps TRBD2 (6 bases). Trimming cost V 1 base and J 3 bases, with 10 bases left between them. CDR3 size: 14 residues. Looked up from germline, CDR1 is SGHNT and CDR2 is YENEEA. CDR3 bases: TGTGCCAGCAGCTTAGGCGGCGGGAACTACGAGCAGTACTTC. This encodes CASSLGGGNYEQYF.

The rearrangement links TRBV30 to TRBJ1-6, with TRBD1 identical over 7 bases. V trimming: 2 bases; J trimming: 14 bases; junction bases outside the gene matches: 12. From germline, CDR1 is GTSNPN and CDR2 SVGIG (reference sequence). The CDR3 loop spans 14 amino acids. The DNA for the CDR3 is TGTGCCTGGAGTCTACTCCTGACAGGGCGGACCCTCCACTTT. Its protein is CAWSLLLTGRTLHF.

This clone was recorded only once. The rearrangement links TRBV4-1 to TRBJ1-5; D gene ambiguous. Trimming removed 8 bases at V and 3 bases at J, with 14 bases between. CDR1 MGHRA and CDR2 YSYEKL come from the germline V gene. CDR3 length: 14 amino acids. The CDR3 nucleotides are TGCGCCAGCGCCGAAGTGGGCCTCAATCAGCCCCAGCATTTT. It yields the protein CASAEVGLNQPQHF.

V gene TRBV28 combines with J gene TRBJ2-3, with a weak D call TRBD2 (6 bases). Trimming cost V 5 bases and J 1 base, with 13 bases left between them. Per germline, CDR1 MDHEN and CDR2 SYDVKM. This CDR3 has 15 residues. The CDR3 protein is CASSRRTGGTDTQYF. CDR3 nucleotide sequence: TGTGCCAGCAGTCGCAGGACGGGGGGCACAGATACGCAGTATTTT.

The gene calls are TRBV6-2 or TRBV6-3 and TRBJ2-5; D is uncertain. The CDR3 loop spans 11 amino acids. Between the trimmed V and J ends, which lost 6 bases and 7 bases, there was a span of 9 bases. The germline gives CDR1 MNHEY, CDR2 SVGEGT. CDR3 nucleotides: TGTGCCAGCAGCGCCACGGGGACCCAGTACTTC. Its protein product is CASSATGTQYF.

The CDR3 region is CASSQRDSSSTDTQYF. CDR3 DNA sequence: TGCGCCAGCAGCCAGAGGGACAGTTCTAGCACAGATACGCAGTATTTT. The V gene is TRBV4-3, the J gene TRBJ2-3, with 7 nucleotides matching TRBD1. This CDR3 is built from 16 residues. V was pared by 3 bases and J by 0 bases, with 6 bases of the junction left unmatched. From germline, CDR1 is LGHNA and CDR2 YSLEER.

The chain recombines TRBV28 with TRBJ2-4; 10 nucleotides align to TRBD1. Germline CDR1 is MDHEN and CDR2 is SYDVKM. V shed 10 bases, J shed 5 bases, and the junction held 17 bases outside the gene matches. This CDR3 contains 17 residues. The CDR3 is CAIAAQGDRGPQNIQYF. In DNA, the CDR3 is TGTGCCATCGCGGCACAGGGGGACAGGGGCCCCCAAAACATTCAGTACTTC.

The genes are TRBV5-8 and TRBJ2-5; unclear D gene. There are 13 residues in the CDR3. The germline V gene encodes CDR1 SGHTS and CDR2 YDEGEE. V lost 2 bases and J lost 3, with 8 bases in between. In DNA form, the CDR3 reads TGTGCCAGCAGCTTTTATTCCGAAGAGACCCAGTACTTC. It yields the protein CASSFYSEETQYF. Supplemented by reference TRBV5-8 and TRBJ2-5, the full variable domain reads EAGVTQSPTHLIKTRGQQATLRCSPISGHTSVYWYQQALGLGLQFLLWYDEGEERNRGNFPPRFSGRQFPNYSSELNVNALELEDSALYLCASSFYSEETQYFGPGTRLLVL.

CDR3 DNA: TGTGCCAGCAGCTTGGCTGGGGTACATGGCTACACCTTC. This gives the protein CASSLAGVHGYTF. V is TRBV5-4 and J is TRBJ1-2, with D uncertain. Trimming cost V 0 bases and J 6 bases, with 9 bases left between them. This CDR3 spans 13 amino acids. CDR1 and CDR2 from the germline V gene are SGHNT and YYREEE (reference sequence).

This rearrangement joins TRBV10-3 to TRBJ1-3, with D uncertain. Germline V gene lookup returns CDR1 ENHRY and CDR2 SYGVKD. The CDR3 is made up of 12 amino acids. V lost 6 bases and J 1 base, leaving 4 bases between the germline ends. The CDR3 DNA follows: TGTGCCATCAGGGAATCTGGAAACACCATATATTTT. Protein: CAIRESGNTIYF.

This clone was detected once. The chain employs TRBV2 and TRBJ2-1; 13 bases are a match to TRBD2. The germline CDR1 and CDR2 sequences are SNHLY and FYNNEI. CDR3 size: 16 residues. V dropped 8 bases and J dropped 8; count of bases not matched to a gene: 12. This chain's CDR3 is CASLGPGLAGEDEQFF. In nucleotides, the CDR3 is TGTGCCAGCCTTGGTCCTGGACTAGCGGGGGAGGATGAGCAGTTCTTC.

V and J are TRBV5-1 and TRBJ2-1; D uncertain. V gave up 0 bases and J gave up 3 bases, with 13 bases separating them. The V gene's germline CDR1 is SGHRS and CDR2 YFSETQ. The CDR3 consists of 16 residues. The CDR3 spells CASSLATKINYNEQFF. In nucleotides, the CDR3 is TGCGCCAGCAGCTTGGCTACCAAAATCAACTACAATGAGCAGTTCTTC.

The J gene is TRBJ1-3, the V gene TRBV5-1, with D perhaps matching TRBD1 (5 bases). CDR1 and CDR2 (germline): SGHRS, YFSETQ. Trimming stripped 1 base from V and 3 bases from J, with 11 bases between. The CDR3 runs 15 residues. The CDR3 DNA is TGCGCCAGCAGCTTGACGACAGCTGATGGAAACACCATATATTTT. This translates into CASSLTTADGNTIYF.

The chain couples TRBV23-1 to TRBJ1-5; D may be TRBD1 (5 bases). TRBV23-1 is marked as an open reading frame, function uncertain. V lost 0 bases and J 0 bases, leaving 12 bases between the germline ends. The CDR3 runs to 17 residues. The CDR3 sequence: CASSQSGRDYSNQPQHF. CDR3 nucleotides: TGCGCCAGCAGTCAATCCGGGCGGGACTATAGCAATCAGCCCCAGCATTTT.

The chain couples TRBV6-2 or TRBV6-3 to TRBJ2-7; a possible D gene is TRBD2 (5 bases). CDR3 length: 14 amino acids. Germline V lookup: CDR1 MNHEY, CDR2 SVGEGT. Trimming took 3 bases from V and 1 from J, leaving 10 bases between them. The CDR3 DNA reads TGTGCCAGCAGTTATTACGGGATTTCCTACGAGCAGTACTTC. Translating gives CASSYYGISYEQYF.

The chain has TRBV5-1 and TRBJ1-1; no definite D call. The CDR3 has 15 residues. The V gene's germline CDR1 is SGHRS and CDR2 YFSETQ. The V end was cut by 0 bases, the J end by 1 base, with 10 bases between. The CDR3 DNA follows: TGCGCCAGCAGCTTGGTTGCATCCAGGAACACTGAAGCTTTCTTT. Its protein product is CASSLVASRNTEAFF.

As for this clone: Other DNA sequences within the sample encode an identical CDR3. The V call is TRBV15, the J call TRBJ1-5, with unresolved D. CDR3 length: 12 residues. V lost 1 base, J lost 5 bases, and 3 bases lay in between. Germline V lookup: CDR1 LNHNV, CDR2 YYDKDF (reference sequence). The CDR3 sequence: CATSRADQPQHF. For the CDR3, the DNA is TGTGCCACCAGCAGAGCGGATCAGCCCCAGCATTTT.

This clone showed up just once. The V gene is TRBV6-5, the J gene TRBJ2-7, with 7 positions matching TRBD1. The CDR3 sequence is 13 residues long. The V gene end was trimmed by 7 bases and the J gene end by 3 bases; junction bases not matched to a gene: 6. CDR1 is MNHEY and CDR2 is SVGAGI in the germline V gene. The DNA of the CDR3 is TGTGCCAGCATAGAGACAGGGAGCTACGAGCAGTACTTC. Protein sequence: CASIETGSYEQYF.

CDR3 in DNA: TGTGCCAGCAGCTCCCAAGGAGACACAAGAATGACATCCTATGGCTACACCTTC. This sequence encodes CASSSQGDTRMTSYGYTF. This chain connects TRBV13 to TRBJ1-2; D is undetermined. The germline V gene encodes CDR1 PRHDT and CDR2 FYEKMQ (reference sequence). There are 18 residues in the CDR3. V gave up 4 bases and J gave up 4 bases, with 25 bases separating them.